These 22 T cell receptor beta chains originate from one sample sequenced in a study of T-cell reconstitution after alpha-beta-depleted transplantation in children. The TCRbeta library incorporated unique molecular identifiers. TCRdb used MiXCR to reprocess the PCR reads, holding one entry per CDR3 protein. The table lists around 370,000 distinct CDR3 sequences, about a tenth of them singletons. Specimen: PBMCs from the stem cell graft donor, collected from the stem cell graft. These receptor sequences come from a human donor who donated a stem cell graft to a child with acute lymphoblastic leukemia.

This chain connects TRBV6-2 or TRBV6-3 to TRBJ1-2; no clear D gene. This CDR3 has 12 residues. V was pared by 5 bases and J by 8 bases, with 12 bases between. Germline V gene data show CDR1 as MNHEY and CDR2 as SVGEGT. CDR3 nucleotides: TGTGCCAGCAGTCGGCGGACGAGGGGCTACACCTTC. It codes for CASSRRTRGYTF.

The V gene is TRBV21-1, the J gene TRBJ2-3; the table's D call TRBD1 went unverified against the DNA. TRBV21-1 is reported as a pseudogene. The CDR3 is 16 residues long. The CDR3 coding sequence is TGTGCCAGCAGCGGCGGGACAGGTATATTCACAGATACGCAGTATTTT. Translated: CASSGGTGIFTDTQYF.

The V call is TRBV29-1, the J call TRBJ2-7; TRBD1 matches 8 bases. CDR1 and CDR2 (germline): SQVTM, ANQGSEA. Losses at the gene ends were 1 base for V and 6 bases for J; bases not matched to a gene: 8. The CDR3 loop spans 14 amino acids. The CDR3 coding sequence is TGCAGCGTTGAAGGGCAGGGGGCGAGTAGCGAGCAGTACTTC. The encoded protein is CSVEGQGASSEQYF.

The chain links TRBV9 to TRBJ2-1; TRBD2 might be the D (6 bases). CDR1 is SGDLS and CDR2 is YYNGEE in the germline V gene. V was pared by 4 bases and J by 0 bases, with 17 bases between. This CDR3 is 17 amino acids long. The chain's CDR3 is CASSLSRRESSYNEQFF. CDR3 nucleotide sequence: TGTGCCAGCAGCCTCAGCCGACGGGAGAGCTCCTACAATGAGCAGTTCTTC.

There are many counts of this clonotype. V gene TRBV20-1 combines with J gene TRBJ2-1; a weak D match, TRBD2 (5 bases). The germline V gene has CDR1 DFQATT and CDR2 SNEGSKA (reference sequence). This CDR3 comprises 17 residues. Trimming cost V 0 bases and J 1 base, with 16 bases left between them. CDR3 in amino acids: CSARDSEGGPSYNEQFF. In DNA form, the CDR3 reads TGCAGTGCTAGAGATTCTGAGGGCGGACCTTCCTACAATGAGCAGTTCTTC.

This clonotype was found a few times. The rearrangement links TRBV5-1 to TRBJ2-5; TRBD2 matches 12 bases. Trimming at V came to 3 bases and at J to 7 bases, leaving 7 bases not matched to a gene. Germline CDR1 SGHRS, CDR2 YFSETQ. The CDR3 contains 15 residues. The CDR3 loop reads CASSSGLAGPRTQYF. The CDR3 DNA is TGCGCCAGCAGCTCCGGACTAGCGGGACCTAGGACCCAGTACTTC. Combining the CDR3 with reference TRBV5-1 and TRBJ2-5 gives the whole variable domain KAGVTQTPRYLIKTRGQQVTLSCSPISGHRSVSWYQQTPGQGLQFLFEYFSETQRNKGNFPGRFSGRQFSNSRSEMNVSTLELGDSALYLCASSSGLAGPRTQYFGPGTRLLVL.

This clonotype was found a few times. The gene calls are TRBV6-2 or TRBV6-3 and TRBJ2-1, with 9 bases that match TRBD1. CDR1 and CDR2 from the germline V gene are MNHEY and SVGEGT. J lost 0 bases, V lost 2 bases, and 17 bases had no gene match. The CDR3 is 21 amino acids. The CDR3 coding sequence is TGTGCCAGCAGTTACCCCCCGCCATGGGACAGGGTCGGGAGCTCCTACAATGAGCAGTTCTTC. Translated, it gives CASSYPPPWDRVGSSYNEQFF.

There are a few counts of this clonotype. This sequence joins TRBV6-5 and TRBJ2-7; D call uncertain. The V end lost 4 bases, the J end lost 5 bases, and 15 bases lay between the germline ends. Germline V lookup: CDR1 MNHEY, CDR2 SVGAGI. The CDR3 totals 14 residues. The CDR3 reads CASSSLGQRNEQYF. Here the CDR3 DNA reads TGTGCCAGCAGTTCCCTGGGCCAAAGGAACGAGCAGTACTTC.

At least ten counts were recorded for this clonotype. This chain links TRBV12-3 or TRBV12-4 with TRBJ1-4; D is perhaps TRBD1 (5 bases). Trimming stripped 5 bases from V and 3 bases from J, with 10 bases between. This CDR3 has 14 residues. The CDR3 DNA is TGTGCCAGCAGTCCGGGACTGCCTAATGAAAAACTGTTTTTT. Its translation is CASSPGLPNEKLFF.

The chain combines TRBV2 with TRBJ2-2; 8 bases map to TRBD2. The length of the CDR3 is 15 residues. Germline V gene sequence: CDR1 SNHLY, CDR2 FYNNEI. Trimming took 6 bases from V and 0 from J; bases not matched to a gene: 3. Here the CDR3 DNA reads TGTGCCAGCAGAGAGACTAGCGCGAACACCGGGGAGCTGTTTTTT. Translating it yields CASRETSANTGELFF.

This clonotype was recorded at least ten times. The J gene is TRBJ2-7, the V gene TRBV27; 8 bases align to TRBD1. V was pared by 3 bases and J by 5 bases, with 3 bases of the junction left unmatched. CDR3 length equals 13 residues. From germline, CDR1 is MNHEY and CDR2 SMNVEV (reference sequence). Written as DNA, the CDR3 is TGTGCCAGCAGTTTCCAGGGGGCGGACGAGCAGTACTTC. Its protein product is CASSFQGADEQYF.

In regard to this clonotype: A much larger clone sits a single nucleotide away, making a read error possible. The chain uses TRBV7-9 and TRBJ1-1, with 9 bases aligning to TRBD1. V shed 5 bases and J 1 base; nucleotides not matched to a gene: 8. Germline V gene sequence: CDR1 SEHNR, CDR2 FQNEAQ (reference sequence). The CDR3 spans 16 residues. CDR3 protein: CASSPPWGQGNTEAFF. The CDR3 DNA follows: TGTGCCAGCAGCCCGCCTTGGGGACAGGGGAACACTGAAGCTTTCTTT.

The genes are TRBV5-1 and TRBJ2-7; 11 nucleotides align to TRBD2. After removal of 0 bases from V and 0 bases from J, the junction contained 2 bases not matched to a gene. The germline V gene has CDR1 SGHRS and CDR2 YFSETQ. This CDR3 has 16 residues. The CDR3 nucleotides are TGCGCCAGCAGCTTGGGTGGACTAGCGGGCTCCTACGAGCAGTACTTC. Its protein is CASSLGGLAGSYEQYF.

A few counts support this clonotype. For the CDR3, the DNA is TGTGCCAGCAGCCCAAATAGGGGGGCCCGGAAGACCCAGTACTTC. This sequence encodes CASSPNRGARKTQYF. The rearrangement uses TRBV7-2 and TRBJ2-5; the D call may be TRBD1 or TRBD2 (6 bases each). The CDR3 extends over 15 amino acids. Germline values: CDR1 SGHTA, CDR2 FQGNSA. The V end lost 5 bases, the J end lost 6 bases, and 19 bases lay between the germline ends. The whole variable domain, remainder taken from reference TRBV7-2 and TRBJ2-5, is GAGVSQSPSNKVTEKGKDVELRCDPISGHTALYWYRQSLGQGLEFLIYFQGNSAPDKSGLPSDRFSAERTGGSVSTLTIQRTQQEDSAVYLCASSPNRGARKTQYFGPGTRLLVL.

A few counts support this clonotype. The V gene is TRBV27, the J gene TRBJ1-2, with 8 bases aligning to TRBD1. V gave up 5 bases and J gave up 4 bases; unmatched junction bases: 12. Germline V gives CDR1 MNHEY, CDR2 SMNVEV (reference sequence). CDR3 length: 16 amino acids. DNA of the CDR3: TGTGCCAGCAGTCTTAATACAGGGGGTTTGGGCTATGGCTACACCTTC. Translation gives CASSLNTGGLGYGYTF.

This clonotype was detected ten times or more. The chain links TRBV28 to TRBJ1-1, with D possibly TRBD1 on 5 matching bases. There are 16 residues in the CDR3. The germline CDR1 and CDR2 sequences are MDHEN and SYDVKM. The ends were cut back, 6 bases at V and 2 bases at J, with 19 bases in the middle. Here the CDR3 reads CASRSTVLSINTEAFF. CDR3 nucleotides: TGTGCCAGCAGATCGACAGTCCTTTCGATCAACACTGAAGCTTTCTTT.

This clonotype was picked up a small number of times. The gene calls are TRBV20-1 and TRBJ2-3; D is uncertain. The CDR3 is 15 residues long. The V and J ends lost 0 bases and 0 bases respectively, with 10 bases between them. The germline V gene encodes CDR1 DFQATT and CDR2 SNEGSKA (reference sequence). CDR3 coding DNA: TGCAGTGCTAGAGATTGGAGCGCAAGCACAGATACGCAGTATTTT. This codes for CSARDWSASTDTQYF.

The chain recombines TRBV4-2 with TRBJ2-1, with 8 positions matching TRBD2. The CDR3 sequence is 18 residues long. The V gene end was trimmed by 7 bases and the J gene end by 8 bases; junction bases not matched to a gene: 22. Looked up from germline, CDR1 is LGHNA and CDR2 is YNFKEQ. In nucleotides, the CDR3 is TGTGCCAGCACCCCCCCCCCTCTTTGGAGCGGGAGTGGGGATGAGCAGTTCTTC. It specifies CASTPPPLWSGSGDEQFF.

This CDR3 is CASSLGWKGGGYGYTF. The CDR3 DNA is TGTGCCAGCAGTTTAGGTTGGAAAGGGGGTGGCTATGGCTACACCTTC. The chain is built from TRBV12-3 or TRBV12-4 and TRBJ1-2; TRBD1 is a possible D gene (6 bases). The CDR3 loop spans 16 amino acids. V lost 1 base and J lost 4, with 16 bases in between.

This clonotype was counted at least ten times. The V gene is TRBV12-3 or TRBV12-4, the J gene TRBJ1-1; D is undetermined. V was clipped by 3 bases and J by 1 base, with 6 bases between them. This CDR3 has 13 residues. CDR3 bases: TGTGCCAGCAGTTTCCGGGGGAACACTGAAGCTTTCTTT. This codes for CASSFRGNTEAFF.

This clonotype was detected only a few times. The genes are TRBV28 and TRBJ2-1; no clear D gene. The ends were cut back, 2 bases at V and 4 bases at J, with 15 bases in the middle. CDR3 length equals 16 residues. Looked up from germline, CDR1 is MDHEN and CDR2 is SYDVKM. Here the CDR3 DNA reads TGTGCCAGCAGTTTACGATTAGGGCTCTTATACAATGAGCAGTTCTTC. This translates into CASSLRLGLLYNEQFF.

The chain is built from TRBV20-1 and TRBJ2-1, with D maybe TRBD1 (5 bases). V was trimmed by 3 bases and J by 4 bases, leaving 19 bases between them. The CDR3 totals 16 residues. Germline CDR1 reads DFQATT; CDR2 reads SNEGSKA (reference sequence). In nucleotides, the CDR3 is TGCAGTGCTAGGCCCATAGGGGCGGTAGAGTACAATGAGCAGTTCTTC. It yields the protein CSARPIGAVEYNEQFF.